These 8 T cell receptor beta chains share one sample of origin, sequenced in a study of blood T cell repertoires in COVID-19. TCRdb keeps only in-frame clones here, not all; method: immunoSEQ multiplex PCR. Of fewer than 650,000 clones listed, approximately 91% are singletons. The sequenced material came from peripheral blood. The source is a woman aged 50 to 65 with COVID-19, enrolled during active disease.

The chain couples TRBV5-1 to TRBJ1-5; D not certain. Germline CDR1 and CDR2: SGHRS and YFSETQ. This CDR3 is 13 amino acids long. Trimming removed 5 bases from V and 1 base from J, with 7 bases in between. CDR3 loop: CASRAGSNQPQHF. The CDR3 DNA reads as TGCGCCAGCAGGGCCGGGAGCAATCAGCCCCAGCATTTT.

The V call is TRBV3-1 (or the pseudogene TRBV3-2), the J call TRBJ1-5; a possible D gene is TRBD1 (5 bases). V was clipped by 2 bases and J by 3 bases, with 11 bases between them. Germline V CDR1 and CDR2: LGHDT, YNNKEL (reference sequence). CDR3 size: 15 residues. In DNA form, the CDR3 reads TGTGCCAGCAGCCAATCAGGGTTTGACAATCAGCCCCAGCATTTT. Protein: CASSQSGFDNQPQHF.

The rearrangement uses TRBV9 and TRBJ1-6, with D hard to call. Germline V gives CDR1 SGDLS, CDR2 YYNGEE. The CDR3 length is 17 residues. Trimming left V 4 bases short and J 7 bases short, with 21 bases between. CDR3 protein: CASSPHVQTTSNSPLHF. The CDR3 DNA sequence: TGTGCCAGCAGCCCACACGTACAGACCACATCAAATTCACCCCTCCACTTT. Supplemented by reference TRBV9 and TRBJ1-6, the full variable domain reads DSGVTQTPKHLITATGQRVTLRCSPRSGDLSVYWYQQSLDQGLQFLIQYYNGEERAKGNILERFSAQQFPDLHSELNLSSLELGDSALYFCASSPHVQTTSNSPLHFGNGTRLTVT.

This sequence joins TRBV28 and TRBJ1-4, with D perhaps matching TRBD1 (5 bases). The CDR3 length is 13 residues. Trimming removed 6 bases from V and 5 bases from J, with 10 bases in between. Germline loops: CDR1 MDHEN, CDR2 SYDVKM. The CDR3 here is CASRAQGNEKLFF. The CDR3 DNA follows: TGTGCCAGCAGGGCTCAGGGAAATGAAAAACTGTTTTTT.

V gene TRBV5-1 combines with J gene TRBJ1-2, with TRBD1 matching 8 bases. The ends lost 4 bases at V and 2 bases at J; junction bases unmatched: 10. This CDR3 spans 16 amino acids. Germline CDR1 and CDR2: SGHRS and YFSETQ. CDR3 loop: CASSEGPQGGNYGYTF. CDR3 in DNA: TGCGCCAGCAGCGAAGGGCCACAGGGGGGAAACTATGGCTACACCTTC.

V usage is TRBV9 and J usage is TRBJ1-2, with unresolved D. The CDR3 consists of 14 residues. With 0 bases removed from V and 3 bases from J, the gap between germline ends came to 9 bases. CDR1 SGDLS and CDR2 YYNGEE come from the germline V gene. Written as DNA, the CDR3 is TGTGCCAGCAGCGTAGCAGGTCAGCACTATGGCTACACCTTC. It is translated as CASSVAGQHYGYTF.

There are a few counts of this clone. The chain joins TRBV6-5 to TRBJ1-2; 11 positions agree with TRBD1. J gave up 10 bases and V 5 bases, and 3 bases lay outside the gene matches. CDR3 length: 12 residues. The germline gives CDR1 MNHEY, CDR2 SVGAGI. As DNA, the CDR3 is TGTGCCAGCAGTAGGACAGGGGGCGACTACACCTTC. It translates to CASSRTGGDYTF.

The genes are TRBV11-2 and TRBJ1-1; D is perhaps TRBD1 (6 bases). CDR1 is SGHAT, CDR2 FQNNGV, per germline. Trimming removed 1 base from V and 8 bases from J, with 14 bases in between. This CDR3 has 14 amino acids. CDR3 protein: CASSLAGHLQEAFF. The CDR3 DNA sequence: TGTGCCAGCAGCTTAGCGGGACATCTTCAAGAAGCTTTCTTT.